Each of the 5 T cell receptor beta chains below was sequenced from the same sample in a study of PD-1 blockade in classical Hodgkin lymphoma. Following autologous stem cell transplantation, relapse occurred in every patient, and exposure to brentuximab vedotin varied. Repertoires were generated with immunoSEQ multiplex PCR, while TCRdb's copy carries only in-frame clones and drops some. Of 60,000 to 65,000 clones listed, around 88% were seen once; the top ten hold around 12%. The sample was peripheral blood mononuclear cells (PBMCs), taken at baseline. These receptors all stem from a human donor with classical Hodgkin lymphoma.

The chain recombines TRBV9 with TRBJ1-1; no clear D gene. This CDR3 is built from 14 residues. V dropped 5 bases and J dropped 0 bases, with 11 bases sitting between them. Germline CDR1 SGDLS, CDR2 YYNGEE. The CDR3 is CASSDPGVNTEAFF. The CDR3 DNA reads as TGTGCCAGCAGTGATCCCGGGGTGAACACTGAAGCTTTCTTT.

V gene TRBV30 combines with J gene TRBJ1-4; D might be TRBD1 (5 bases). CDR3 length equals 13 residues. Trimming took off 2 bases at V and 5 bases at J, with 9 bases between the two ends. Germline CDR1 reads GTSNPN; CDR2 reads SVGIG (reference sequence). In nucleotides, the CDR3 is TGTGCCTGGAGTAGGTGGGGGAATGAAAAACTGTTTTTT. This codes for CAWSRWGNEKLFF.

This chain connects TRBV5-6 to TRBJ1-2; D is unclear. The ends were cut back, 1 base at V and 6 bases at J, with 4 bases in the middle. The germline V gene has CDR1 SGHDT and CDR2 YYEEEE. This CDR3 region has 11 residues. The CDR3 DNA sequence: TGTGCCAGCAGCTTGTACGATGGCTACACCTTC. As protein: CASSLYDGYTF.

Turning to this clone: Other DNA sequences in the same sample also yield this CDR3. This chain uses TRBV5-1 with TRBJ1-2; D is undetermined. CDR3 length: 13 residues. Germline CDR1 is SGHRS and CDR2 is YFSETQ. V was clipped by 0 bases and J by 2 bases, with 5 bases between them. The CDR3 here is CASSLGQNYGYTF. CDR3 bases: TGCGCCAGCAGCTTGGGGCAGAACTATGGCTACACCTTC.

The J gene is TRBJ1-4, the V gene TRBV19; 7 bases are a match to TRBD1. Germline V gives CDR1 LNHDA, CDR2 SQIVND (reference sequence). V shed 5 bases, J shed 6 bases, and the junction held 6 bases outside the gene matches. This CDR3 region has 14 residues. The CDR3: CASSQVTGYEKLFF. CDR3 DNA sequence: TGTGCCAGTAGTCAGGTGACAGGGTATGAAAAACTGTTTTTT.